The present T cell receptor (beta chain) was sequenced within a study of blood T cell repertoires in COVID-19. About the research overall: Acute and convalescent COVID-19 specimens originated in the United States, Italy and Spain. The analysed material was cDNA or gDNA that came from T cells, B-cell-depleted T cells, or PBMCs.

Original methodology: For nucleated cells, counts were estimated from reference gene primer amplification. Some clones are missing from TCRdb's copy, which holds only in-frame ones; the method was immunoSEQ multiplex PCR. The V and J calls and clone size were taken over from that table, and D and trimming were inferred from the DNA. The sample holds 150,000 to 200,000 clones, 65% to 90% seen once. Germline assignment: CDR1 SGHTS and CDR2 YDEGEE. The CDR3 contains 13 residues. Trimming removed 1 base at V and 1 base at J, with 5 bases between. This receptor was obtained from a man aged 60 to 75 with acute or convalescent COVID-19. The gene calls are TRBV5-8 and TRBJ1-1; no clear D gene. Material: peripheral blood. The CDR3 reads CASSLPTNTEAFF. In DNA form, the CDR3 reads TGTGCCAGCAGCTTGCCTACGAACACTGAAGCTTTCTTT.